These 28 T cell receptor beta chains originate from one sample sequenced in a study of T cells in Graves' hyperthyroidism and ophthalmopathy. Amplification targeted TCR beta CDR3 regions from RNA transcripts. When the TCR CDR3 underwent first-round RT-PCR, the HTBI primer set was used. TCRdb called the multiplex PCR reads again in MiXCR, with one record for every CDR3 protein. The table includes about 540,000 distinct CDR3 sequences, 35% to 55% detected once. The sequenced material came from peripheral blood or thyroid tissue (not recorded which). The receptor set was obtained from a woman between 18 and 29 years old with Graves' hyperthyroidism.

This chain connects TRBV19 to TRBJ1-1; maybe TRBD1 (5 bases). The CDR3 has 16 amino acids. V was cut by 3 bases and J by 3 bases, with 17 bases left in between. CDR1 and CDR2 from the germline V gene are LNHDA and SQIVND (reference sequence). The CDR3 region is CASSIIGDPLYTEAFF. The CDR3, as DNA: TGTGCCAGTAGTATCATCGGGGACCCCCTTTACACTGAAGCTTTCTTT.

V and J are TRBV2 and TRBJ1-4; TRBD1 agrees at 8 bases. The V gene end was trimmed by 6 bases and the J gene end by 3 bases; junction bases not matched to a gene: 12. CDR3 length: 17 residues. In germline, CDR1 is SNHLY, CDR2 FYNNEI. The CDR3 here is CASRDLGQGSANEKLFF. The CDR3 DNA is TGTGCCAGCAGAGACCTCGGACAGGGATCGGCTAATGAAAAACTGTTTTTT. The full variable domain, its missing parts supplied by reference TRBV2 and TRBJ1-4, is EPEVTQTPSHQVTQMGQEVILRCVPISNHLYFYWYRQILGQKVEFLVSFYNNEISEKSEIFDDQFSVERPDGSNFTLKIRSTKLEDSAMYFCASRDLGQGSANEKLFFGSGTQLSVL.

There are a few counts of this clonotype. The rearrangement links TRBV25-1 to TRBJ1-2, with D hard to call. V dropped 5 bases and J dropped 4 bases, with 11 bases sitting between them. This CDR3 has 13 amino acids. Germline CDR1 and CDR2: MGHDK and SYGVNS. CDR3 in amino acids: CASSYDGTYGYTF. The CDR3 DNA reads TGTGCCAGCAGTTACGACGGTACCTATGGCTACACCTTC.

The chain has TRBV6-5 and TRBJ2-7; D is undetermined. Trimming shortened V by 0 bases and J by 2 bases, and 8 bases separated the two germline ends. CDR1 and CDR2 from the germline V gene are MNHEY and SVGAGI. The CDR3 length is 14 residues. The CDR3 here is CASSYSSSPYEQYF. The CDR3 DNA sequence: TGTGCCAGCAGTTACTCGTCCAGTCCCTACGAGCAGTACTTC.

This clonotype was observed at least ten times. The V and J genes are TRBV2 and TRBJ1-5; D not resolved. This CDR3 has 12 amino acids. Trimming cost V 3 bases and J 9 bases, with 9 bases left between them. Germline CDR1 and CDR2: SNHLY and FYNNEI. The CDR3 DNA reads TGTGCCAGCAGTGACGGAGGGAGGCCCCAGCATTTT. As protein: CASSDGGRPQHF.

The sample holds many counts of this clonotype. V is TRBV5-6 and J is TRBJ2-5; D not certain. The CDR3 consists of 14 residues. CDR1 is SGHDT, CDR2 YYEEEE, per germline. Trimming cost V 4 bases and J 1 base, with 11 bases left between them. The chain's CDR3 is CASSPYWGQETQYF. In DNA form, the CDR3 reads TGTGCCAGCAGCCCCTATTGGGGCCAAGAGACCCAGTACTTC. The variable domain in full, completed from reference TRBV5-6 and TRBJ2-5, reads DAGVTQSPTHLIKTRGQQVTLRCSPKSGHDTVSWYQQALGQGPQFIFQYYEEEERQRGNFPDRFSGHQFPNYSSELNVNALLLGDSALYLCASSPYWGQETQYFGPGTRLLVL.

This chain joins TRBV20-1 and TRBJ2-7, with TRBD2 identical over 11 bases. Per the germline V gene, CDR1 is DFQATT and CDR2 is SNEGSKA (reference sequence). The V segment lost 5 bases and the J segment 2 bases; nucleotides outside the gene matches: 11. The CDR3 is 16 amino acids. DNA of the CDR3: TGCAGTGCTCCCACCACTAGCGGGAGTCAAACCTACGAGCAGTACTTC. Protein sequence: CSAPTTSGSQTYEQYF.

In the case of this clonotype: A junction end diverges from the germline sequence, so it may reflect a read error. The chain carries TRBV7-6 and TRBJ2-5, with 10 bases identical to TRBD1. CDR1 is SGHVS, CDR2 FNYEAQ, per germline. This CDR3 region has 16 residues. The CDR3 coding sequence is TGCGCCAGCAGCTTAGGGCGGACAGGGGGCCAAGAGACCCAGTACTTC. Translated: CASSLGRTGGQETQYF.

The chain couples TRBV12-3 or TRBV12-4 to TRBJ1-5, with D possibly being TRBD1 (6 bases). The CDR3 spans 13 residues. With 6 bases removed from V and 3 bases from J, the gap between germline ends came to 9 bases. CDR3 in DNA: TGTGCCAGCAGAGGGACAATCAATCAGCCCCAGCATTTT. Its translation is CASRGTINQPQHF.

The chain combines TRBV15 with TRBJ1-5; D is ambiguous. The V gene's germline CDR1 is LNHNV and CDR2 YYDKDF (reference sequence). This CDR3 is 9 amino acids long. The V gene lost 4 bases and the J gene lost 13 bases, with 5 bases spanning the gap. CDR3 loop: CATSTGQHF. The CDR3, as DNA: TGTGCCACCAGCACGGGACAGCATTTT. The full variable domain, with the rest looked up from reference TRBV15 and TRBJ1-5, is DAMVIQNPRYQVTQFGKPVTLSCSQTLNHNVMYWYQQKSSQAPKLLFHYYDKDFNNEADTPDNFQSRRPNTSFCFLDIRSPGLGDTAMYLCATSTGQHFGDGTRLSIL.

This clonotype was observed a handful of times. The rearrangement uses TRBV7-2 and TRBJ2-7; tentative D call: TRBD2 (6 bases). The CDR3 has 16 amino acids. The germline CDR1 and CDR2 sequences are SGHTA and FQGNSA. V lost 3 bases and J 4 bases, leaving 19 bases between the germline ends. In nucleotides, the CDR3 is TGTGCCAGCAGCTTGGGTCCCCCCGGGGGTGATTACGAGCAGTACTTC. Its translation is CASSLGPPGGDYEQYF.

The J gene is TRBJ2-7, the V gene TRBV7-9, with unresolved D. The end of the DNA fits TRBJ2-1 better, so the J call may be wrong. Germline V gene sequence: CDR1 SEHNR, CDR2 FQNEAQ (reference sequence). CDR3 size: 13 residues. The CDR3 loop is CASSSGSYNEQFF. CDR3 in DNA: TGTGCCAGCAGCTCGGGCTCCTACAATGAGCAGTTCTTC.

This clonotype was seen repeatedly, ten times or more. The rearrangement joins TRBV2 to TRBJ1-5; D is unresolved. This CDR3 is built from 12 residues. The V and J ends lost 4 bases and 4 bases respectively, with 5 bases between them. Germline V gene sequence: CDR1 SNHLY, CDR2 FYNNEI. The CDR3 DNA reads TGTGCCAGCAGTGCATGGAATCAGCCCCAGCATTTT. It codes for CASSAWNQPQHF. Full variable domain (rest looked up from reference TRBV2 and TRBJ1-5): EPEVTQTPSHQVTQMGQEVILRCVPISNHLYFYWYRQILGQKVEFLVSFYNNEISEKSEIFDDQFSVERPDGSNFTLKIRSTKLEDSAMYFCASSAWNQPQHFGDGTRLSIL.

The V call is TRBV7-6, the J call TRBJ2-7; D unclear. The germline V gene encodes CDR1 SGHVS and CDR2 FNYEAQ. The CDR3 sequence is 13 residues long. V dropped 4 bases and J dropped 7 bases, with 14 bases sitting between them. The CDR3 spells CASSSLGIEEQYF. CDR3 DNA sequence: TGTGCCAGCAGCTCCCTGGGGATTGAGGAGCAGTACTTC. The entire variable domain, with the rest obtained from reference TRBV7-6 and TRBJ2-7, is as follows: GAGVSQSPRYKVTKRGQDVALRCDPISGHVSLYWYRQALGQGPEFLTYFNYEAQQDKSGLPNDRFSAERPEGSISTLTIQRTEQRDSAMYRCASSSLGIEEQYFGPGTRLTVT.

In its sample, this clonotype was seen a few times. The V and J genes are TRBV24-1 and TRBJ1-1; D ambiguous. This CDR3 is built from 13 residues. Germline CDR1 and CDR2: KGHDR and SFDVKD. V dropped 11 bases and J dropped 0 bases, with 12 bases sitting between them. CDR3 DNA sequence: TGTGCCAGCGCCGGGCAGTTGAACACTGAAGCTTTCTTT. Its translation: CASAGQLNTEAFF.

The chain couples TRBV19 to TRBJ1-1; D gene ambiguous. The CDR3 loop spans 14 amino acids. Germline CDR1 is LNHDA and CDR2 is SQIVND (reference sequence). V lost 2 bases to trimming and J lost 4 bases, with 11 bases between them. The CDR3 region is CASSIIDGGTEAFF. CDR3 nucleotide sequence: TGTGCCAGTAGTATAATCGACGGTGGCACTGAAGCTTTCTTT.

In its sample, this clonotype was seen a few times. For the CDR3, the DNA is TGTGCCAGCAGCGTGACTAGCGGGCAAGGGGAGCAGTACTTC. Translating it yields CASSVTSGQGEQYF. This rearrangement joins TRBV7-9 to TRBJ2-7; TRBD2 aligns across 10 bases. This CDR3 contains 14 residues. Germline values: CDR1 SEHNR, CDR2 FQNEAQ (reference sequence). V was pared by 5 bases and J by 7 bases, with 8 bases of the junction left unmatched.

This clonotype came up many times. The J gene is TRBJ2-7, the V gene TRBV24-1; D is possibly TRBD1 or TRBD2 (6 bases each). Germline values: CDR1 KGHDR, CDR2 SFDVKD. Trimming removed 5 bases from V and 6 bases from J, with 13 bases in between. The CDR3 spans 13 residues. In DNA form, the CDR3 reads TGTGCCACCAGTGCTCCGGGGGCTGGCGAGCAGTACTTC. It is translated as CATSAPGAGEQYF.

Details on this clonotype: A read error may be the cause here, since a much bigger clone is one base away. Because the CDR3 is missing its conserved closing phenylalanine or tryptophan, this is likely a read error. V gene TRBV29-1 combines with J gene TRBJ2-2; D is ambiguous. V was shortened by 4 bases and J by 1 base, with 7 bases between the two germline ends. This CDR3 comprises 13 residues. CDR1 is SQVTM, CDR2 ANQGSEA, per germline. CDR3 bases: TGCAGCGTTGCCTACCAGAACACCGGGGAGCTGTTTTCT. Translated, it gives CSVAYQNTGELFS.

In nucleotides, the CDR3 is TGTGCCAGCAGTTTGGATACCGGGACAGGAGGGAACACTGAAGCTTTCTTT. This sequence encodes CASSLDTGTGGNTEAFF. V gene TRBV12-3 or TRBV12-4 combines with J gene TRBJ1-1, with 8 positions matching TRBD1. CDR3 length: 17 residues. V gave up 3 bases and J gave up 1 base; unmatched junction bases: 10.

This chain joins TRBV10-1 and TRBJ1-2; TRBD1 is a possible D gene (5 bases). Germline-derived CDR1 and CDR2 are WNHNN and SYGVQD (reference sequence). V dropped 3 bases and J dropped 11 bases, with 19 bases sitting between them. This CDR3 has 14 residues. CDR3 sequence reads: CASSDTLDGAPYTF. The CDR3 nucleotides read TGCGCCAGCAGTGACACCTTGGACGGGGCCCCATACACCTTC.

V usage is TRBV7-9 and J usage is TRBJ1-2; TRBD1 is a possible D gene (6 bases). V was trimmed by 5 bases and J by 6 bases, leaving 13 bases between them. The germline CDR1 and CDR2 sequences are SEHNR and FQNEAQ (reference sequence). The CDR3 loop spans 13 amino acids. For the CDR3, the DNA is TGTGCCAGCAGCCCGGACAGTAGGGATGGCTACACCTTC. Its translation: CASSPDSRDGYTF.

This clonotype was found a few times. The rearrangement links TRBV5-1 to TRBJ2-7; no reliable D call. The germline gives CDR1 SGHRS, CDR2 YFSETQ. V was trimmed by 9 bases and J by 3 bases, leaving 10 bases between them. CDR3 length: 11 residues. The CDR3 region has the DNA TGCGCCATTATTAGAAGCTACGAGCAGTACTTC. It yields the protein CAIIRSYEQYF.

This clonotype was detected only a few times. The chain joins TRBV6-1 to TRBJ1-2; D remains unclear. The germline V gene has CDR1 MNHNS and CDR2 SASEGT. CDR3 size: 16 residues. With 6 bases removed from V and 0 bases from J, the gap between germline ends came to 17 bases. CDR3 nucleotide sequence: TGTGCCAGCAGCCGAGTATCCCCGTCCGCTAACTATGGCTACACCTTC. Its protein product is CASSRVSPSANYGYTF.

For this clonotype: Its ends do not fully match the called genes, so a read error is possible. The chain employs TRBV7-2 and TRBJ1-1; D gene unclear. This CDR3 has 12 residues. From germline, CDR1 is SGHTA and CDR2 FQGNSA. CDR3 in DNA: TGTGCCAGCATCTTATTGACTACTGAAGCTTTCTTT. This codes for CASILLTTEAFF.

This clonotype was found many times. V gene TRBV15 combines with J gene TRBJ1-5, with D perhaps matching TRBD1 (5 bases). V was pared by 5 bases and J by 6 bases, with 17 bases between. The germline V gene has CDR1 LNHNV and CDR2 YYDKDF (reference sequence). This CDR3 has 15 residues. The CDR3 spells CATSHRGEWVQPQHF. CDR3 DNA sequence: TGTGCCACCAGCCACCGGGGGGAATGGGTTCAGCCCCAGCATTTT.

This clonotype was observed a few times. V gene TRBV20-1 combines with J gene TRBJ1-4, with no clear D. V lost 8 bases and J lost 4, with 11 bases in between. CDR1 is DFQATT, CDR2 SNEGSKA, per germline (reference sequence). This CDR3 has 12 amino acids. CDR3 in DNA: TGCAGTACCCTGGCGGATAATGAAAAACTGTTTTTT. Its protein is CSTLADNEKLFF.

The sample holds a few counts of this clonotype. This chain uses TRBV7-3 with TRBJ1-2, with a possible D match to TRBD1 (5 bases). Looked up from germline, CDR1 is SGHTA and CDR2 is FQGTGA. The CDR3 runs to 15 residues. V shed 9 bases and J shed 3 bases, with 20 bases lying between them. CDR3 DNA: TGTGCCAGTCATGTGGGATACGGGGGAGACTATGGCTACACCTTC. As protein: CASHVGYGGDYGYTF.